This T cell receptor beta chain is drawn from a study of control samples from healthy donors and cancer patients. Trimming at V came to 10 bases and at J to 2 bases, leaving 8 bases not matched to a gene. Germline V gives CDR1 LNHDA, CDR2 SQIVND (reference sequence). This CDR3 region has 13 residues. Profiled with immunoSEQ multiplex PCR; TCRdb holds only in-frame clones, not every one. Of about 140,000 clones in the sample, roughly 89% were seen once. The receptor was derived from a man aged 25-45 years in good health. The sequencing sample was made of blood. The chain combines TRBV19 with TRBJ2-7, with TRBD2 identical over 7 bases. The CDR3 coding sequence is TGTGCCACCTCCAGCGGGATCCCCTACGAGCAGTACTTC. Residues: CATSSGIPYEQYF.